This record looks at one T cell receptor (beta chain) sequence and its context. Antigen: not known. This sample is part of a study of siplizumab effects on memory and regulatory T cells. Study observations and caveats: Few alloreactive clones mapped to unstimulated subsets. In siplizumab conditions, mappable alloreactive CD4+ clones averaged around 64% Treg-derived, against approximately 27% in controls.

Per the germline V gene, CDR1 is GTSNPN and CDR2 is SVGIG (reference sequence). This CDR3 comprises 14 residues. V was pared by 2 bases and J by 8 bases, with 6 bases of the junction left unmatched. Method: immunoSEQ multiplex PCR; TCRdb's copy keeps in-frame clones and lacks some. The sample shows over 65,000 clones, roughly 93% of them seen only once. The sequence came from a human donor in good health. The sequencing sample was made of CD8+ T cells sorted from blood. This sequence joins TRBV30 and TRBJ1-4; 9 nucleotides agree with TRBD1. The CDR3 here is CAWSLDRGVEKLFF. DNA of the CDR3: TGTGCCTGGAGTCTTGACAGGGGGGTAGAAAAACTGTTTTTT.